A selection of T cell receptor beta chains follows, all from one sample in a study of T cell responses to AZD1222 COVID-19 vaccine. The table came from immunoSEQ multiplex PCR; TCRdb's copy has only in-frame clones and leaves some out. The profile shows 120,000 to 150,000 clones, 90% to 95% of them singletons. Sequenced here: peripheral blood, sampled on day 0 of AZD1222 vaccination. Every receptor here comes from an adult in good health. Each CDR3 is given with its conserved first and last residue. Each record gives: clone size, D gene, J gene, V gene, CDR3 protein, CDR3 DNA. A D gene is named only where the DNA matches it firmly. Only part of the rows carry a size: once, few, many, or a class if the clone is expanded.

size: .; D: .; J: TRBJ2-2; V: TRBV2; CDR3: CASKRGTNTGELFF; DNA: TGTGCCAGCAAAAGAGGGACGAACACCGGGGAGCTGTTTTTT
size: once; D: TRBD1; J: TRBJ1-1; V: TRBV19; CDR3: CASSSYRGNTEAFF; DNA: TGTGCCAGTAGTTCTTACAGGGGGAACACTGAAGCTTTCTTT
size: once; D: .; J: TRBJ1-1; V: TRBV7-9; CDR3: CASSPQWGGSEAFF; DNA: TGTGCCAGCAGCCCGCAGTGGGGGGGCTCTGAAGCTTTCTTT
size: .; D: TRBD1; J: TRBJ2-7; V: TRBV19; CDR3: CASSILPGQGDDEQYF; DNA: TGTGCCAGTAGTATATTGCCGGGACAGGGTGACGACGAGCAGTACTTC
size: .; D: .; J: TRBJ1-3; V: TRBV7-2; CDR3: CASRAGGFGNTIYF; DNA: TGTGCCAGCAGGGCCGGGGGCTTTGGAAACACCATATATTTT
size: .; D: TRBD1; J: TRBJ1-1; V: TRBV4-3; CDR3: CASSPRGQGTEAFF; DNA: TGCGCCAGCAGCCCCAGGGGGCAAGGCACTGAAGCTTTCTTT
size: .; D: .; J: TRBJ2-7; V: TRBV7-6; CDR3: CASSSNRGNHYEQYF; DNA: TGTGCCAGCAGCTCCAACCGGGGGAACCACTACGAGCAGTACTTC
size: .; D: TRBD1; J: TRBJ2-7; V: TRBV19; CDR3: CASSIGTEAYEQYF; DNA: TGTGCCAGTAGTATTGGGACAGAGGCCTACGAGCAGTACTTC
size: .; D: TRBD2; J: TRBJ2-3; V: TRBV27; CDR3: CASSFDTPSSGTSPTDTQYF; DNA: TGTGCCAGCAGTTTCGACACTCCTTCCTCCGGGACTAGCCCCACAGATACGCAGTATTTT
size: .; D: .; J: TRBJ2-3; V: TRBV28; CDR3: CASSLVGGPVKDTQYF; DNA: TGTGCCAGCAGTTTGGTAGGGGGGCCCGTCAAAGATACGCAGTATTTT
size: .; D: .; J: TRBJ1-1; V: TRBV19; CDR3: CASNQASTEAFF; DNA: TGTGCCAGTAACCAGGCGAGCACTGAAGCTTTCTTT
size: .; D: .; J: TRBJ1-1; V: TRBV19; CDR3: CASSMDATLGAWTTEAFF; DNA: TGTGCCAGTAGTATGGACGCAACGTTGGGCGCGTGGACCACTGAAGCTTTCTTT
size: .; D: TRBD1; J: TRBJ1-1; V: TRBV9; CDR3: CASSVATGGNTEAFF; DNA: TGTGCCAGCAGCGTAGCAACAGGGGGGAACACTGAAGCTTTCTTT
size: .; D: TRBD1; J: TRBJ1-6; V: TRBV6-4; CDR3: CASSPTGPYNSPLHF; DNA: TGTGCCAGCAGCCCGACAGGGCCCTATAATTCACCCCTCCACTTT
size: once; D: TRBD1; J: TRBJ1-4; V: TRBV6-2/TRBV6-3; CDR3: CASSYGMTGGASEKLFF; DNA: TGTGCCAGCAGTTACGGGATGACAGGGGGCGCGAGTGAAAAACTGTTTTTT
size: .; D: .; J: TRBJ2-3; V: TRBV5-1; CDR3: CASSAGLHTDTQYF; DNA: TGCGCCAGCAGCGCCGGTCTTCACACAGATACGCAGTATTTT
size: .; D: .; J: TRBJ1-2; V: TRBV19; CDR3: CASSIFDGTSGGYTF; DNA: TGTGCCAGTAGTATATTTGACGGGACATCAGGGGGCTACACCTTC
size: .; D: .; J: TRBJ1-5; V: TRBV6-5; CDR3: CASTIAGEQPQHF; DNA: TGTGCCAGCACCATAGCAGGGGAACAGCCCCAGCATTTT
size: .; D: TRBD1; J: TRBJ2-7; V: TRBV10-3; CDR3: CAISRTGTPYEQYF; DNA: TGTGCCATCAGCCGGACAGGGACCCCGTACGAGCAGTACTTC
size: few; D: TRBD1; J: TRBJ2-1; V: TRBV11-2; CDR3: CASSLPHRGKWLPNEQFF; DNA: TGTGCCAGCAGCTTACCCCACAGGGGTAAGTGGCTCCCCAATGAGCAGTTCTTC
size: .; D: .; J: TRBJ1-1; V: TRBV12-3/TRBV12-4; CDR3: CASSLGLNTEAFF; DNA: TGTGCCAGCAGTTTGGGTCTAAACACTGAAGCTTTCTTT
size: .; D: .; J: TRBJ2-3; V: TRBV9; CDR3: CASSIQASLNRRPTDTQYF; DNA: TGTGCCAGCAGCATTCAGGCTTCCTTGAACCGCCGCCCCACAGATACGCAGTATTTT
size: few; D: .; J: TRBJ2-2; V: TRBV30; CDR3: CAWTDGPVSGELFF; DNA: TGTGCCTGGACTGACGGCCCGGTTTCCGGGGAGCTGTTTTTT
size: once; D: TRBD2; J: TRBJ2-1; V: TRBV4-3; CDR3: CASSQASGNDEQFF; DNA: TGCGCCAGCAGCCAAGCTAGCGGGAACGATGAGCAGTTCTTC
size: .; D: TRBD1; J: TRBJ2-7; V: TRBV4-1; CDR3: CASSQDLGDREEQYF; DNA: TGCGCCAGCAGCCAAGATCTTGGCGACAGGGAAGAGCAGTACTTC
size: .; D: .; J: TRBJ1-5; V: TRBV4-1; CDR3: CASSQDIITGWRFSNQPQHF; DNA: TGCGCCAGCAGCCAAGATATAATTACAGGGTGGCGGTTCAGCAATCAGCCCCAGCATTTT
size: .; D: TRBD1; J: TRBJ2-3; V: TRBV11-3; CDR3: CASSAGQGRLTDTQYF; DNA: TGTGCCAGCAGCGCAGGACAGGGTCGATTAACAGATACGCAGTATTTT
size: .; D: TRBD2; J: TRBJ2-2; V: TRBV10-3; CDR3: CAISESIAGASRGGELFF; DNA: TGTGCCATCAGTGAATCTATAGCGGGGGCCTCGCGGGGCGGGGAGCTGTTTTTT
size: .; D: TRBD1; J: TRBJ1-2; V: TRBV4-2; CDR3: CASSQNGQGDYGYTF; DNA: TGTGCCAGCAGCCAAAATGGACAGGGGGACTATGGCTACACCTTC
size: .; D: TRBD1; J: TRBJ1-6; V: TRBV15; CDR3: CATSRTGDNSPLHF; DNA: TGTGCCACCAGCAGAACAGGGGATAATTCACCCCTCCACTTT
size: .; D: .; J: TRBJ1-1; V: TRBV5-1; CDR3: CASSLGVTHTEAFF; DNA: TGCGCCAGCAGCTTGGGAGTGACCCACACTGAAGCTTTCTTT
size: .; D: .; J: TRBJ1-1; V: TRBV19; CDR3: CASIPLAVEDTEAFF; DNA: TGTGCCAGCATTCCCCTGGCAGTTGAAGACACTGAAGCTTTCTTT
size: once; D: .; J: TRBJ2-7; V: TRBV9; CDR3: CASSPQGGTAYEQYF; DNA: TGTGCCAGCAGCCCACAGGGGGGGACCGCCTACGAGCAGTACTTC
size: once; D: .; J: TRBJ1-2; V: TRBV14; CDR3: CASSRLPDYGYTF; DNA: TGTGCCAGCAGCCGTCTACCGGACTATGGCTACACCTTC
size: .; D: .; J: TRBJ2-6; V: TRBV5-4; CDR3: CASSPDGGGGPGANVLTF; DNA: TGTGCCAGCAGCCCAGACGGGGGAGGGGGTCCTGGGGCCAACGTCCTGACTTTC
size: .; D: .; J: TRBJ2-3; V: TRBV12-3/TRBV12-4; CDR3: CASSQRGWTQYF; DNA: TGTGCCAGCAGTCAAAGGGGATGGACGCAGTATTTT
size: .; D: .; J: TRBJ1-5; V: TRBV19; CDR3: CASSILHQPQHF; DNA: TGTGCCAGTAGTATTTTACATCAGCCCCAGCATTTT
size: .; D: .; J: TRBJ1-3; V: TRBV10-3; CDR3: CAISVSQMASGNTIYF; DNA: TGTGCCATCAGTGTAAGCCAGATGGCCTCTGGAAACACCATATATTTT
size: .; D: .; J: TRBJ1-5; V: TRBV18; CDR3: CASSPGESNQPQHF; DNA: TGTGCCAGCTCACCGGGGGAAAGCAATCAGCCCCAGCATTTT
size: .; D: .; J: TRBJ2-7; V: TRBV6-5; CDR3: CASSYSGEWVYEQYF; DNA: TGTGCCAGCAGTTACTCGGGGGAGTGGGTCTACGAGCAGTACTTC
size: .; D: .; J: TRBJ2-2; V: TRBV7-3; CDR3: CASSIAGVSNTGELFF; DNA: TGTGCCAGCAGCATCGCAGGGGTTTCGAACACCGGGGAGCTGTTTTTT
size: once; D: .; J: TRBJ1-4; V: TRBV10-2; CDR3: CASSMIGEKLFF; DNA: TGCGCCAGTTCCATGATAGGCGAAAAACTGTTTTTT
size: .; D: .; J: TRBJ1-2; V: TRBV5-4; CDR3: CASSLSRDYGYTF; DNA: TGTGCCAGCAGCTTATCCAGGGACTATGGCTACACCTTC
size: .; D: .; J: TRBJ1-1; V: TRBV5-6; CDR3: CASSLGWGWGENTEAFF; DNA: TGTGCCAGCAGCTTGGGCTGGGGATGGGGGGAGAACACTGAAGCTTTCTTT
size: .; D: TRBD2; J: TRBJ2-3; V: TRBV9; CDR3: CASSVMGLDSDTQYF; DNA: TGTGCCAGCAGCGTAATGGGACTAGATTCAGATACGCAGTATTTT
size: once; D: .; J: TRBJ2-7; V: TRBV5-1; CDR3: CASSLVDEVSEQYF; DNA: TGCGCCAGCAGCTTGGTCGACGAGGTGAGCGAGCAGTACTTC
size: .; D: TRBD1; J: TRBJ2-1; V: TRBV13; CDR3: CASTDRDGNEQFF; DNA: TGTGCCAGTACGGACAGGGACGGCAATGAGCAGTTCTTC
size: .; D: TRBD1; J: TRBJ2-2; V: TRBV11-1; CDR3: CASSFGTGNTGELFF; DNA: TGTGCCAGCAGCTTCGGGACAGGGAACACCGGGGAGCTGTTTTTT
size: .; D: .; J: TRBJ1-1; V: TRBV4-3; CDR3: CASSPGLDTEAFF; DNA: TGCGCCAGCAGCCCGGGACTTGACACTGAAGCTTTCTTT
size: .; D: .; J: TRBJ1-3; V: TRBV10-3; CDR3: CAISDPARVSGNTIYF; DNA: TGTGCCATCAGTGATCCCGCCAGGGTTTCTGGAAACACCATATATTTT
size: .; D: TRBD2; J: TRBJ2-7; V: TRBV24-1; CDR3: CATSDSGTSRRYEQYF; DNA: TGTGCCACCAGTGACTCGGGGACTAGCAGACGCTACGAGCAGTACTTC
size: .; D: .; J: TRBJ1-1; V: TRBV4-2; CDR3: CASSQGEEGTTEAFF; DNA: TGTGCCAGCAGCCAAGGCGAGGAAGGAACAACTGAAGCTTTCTTT
size: .; D: TRBD1; J: TRBJ1-4; V: TRBV3-1/TRBV3-2; CDR3: CASSPRTGANEKLFF; DNA: TGTGCCAGCAGCCCCCGGACAGGGGCAAATGAAAAACTGTTTTTT